This T cell receptor (beta chain) was identified in a study of CD8+ T cells in alopecia areata. Whole-study context: C3H/HeJ graft donors with spontaneous alopecia, aged about 6-12 months, supplied skin that was transplanted onto female C3H/HeJ mice aged roughly 6-11 weeks.

The germline CDR1 and CDR2 sequences are GKSSPN and SITVG. V lost 3 bases to trimming and J lost 5 bases; unmatched junction nucleotides: 1. CDR3 length: 13 amino acids. The sequencing template was cDNA reverse transcribed from extracted RNA. Data came from immunoSEQ multiplex PCR; TCRdb stores just in-frame clones and leaves some out. The sample shows approximately 280,000 clones, none of them appearing just once. This clone has a handful of counts. Its antigen remains unidentified. Mouse names are used for the genes. The sequenced fragment ends 3 residues before the CDR3 boundary, so the rest is inferred from the germline J gene. Study observations and caveats: Sequencing of scalp samples also captures resident alphabeta T cells of normal skin.

The authors sorted pooled cutaneous lymph node cells using CD4, CD8alpha, NKG2D, NKG2ACE and other markers. The TCR comes from a C3H/HeJ mouse with alopecia areata. The mice in this strain carry MHC haplotype H2-k. The rearrangement uses TRBV31 and TRBJ1-6, with 7 bases fitting TRBD1. TRBJ1-6 is known as an ORF, though its function is uncertain. The sample was CD4+ T cells sorted from a lymph node. The CDR3 reads CAWRGTDNSPLYF. The CDR3 DNA, read in part, is TGTGCCTGGAGAGGGACAGATAATTCGCCC.